This TCR beta chain is drawn from a study of T cell changes during pregnancy in multiple sclerosis. This clone was seen once. Clones were sequenced by immunoSEQ multiplex PCR, and TCRdb holds only the in-frame ones, with some missing. The profile shows some 60,000 clones, around nine tenths of them singletons. V shed 5 bases and J shed 8 bases, with 21 bases lying between them. The CDR3 length is 16 residues. Germline V gives CDR1 SGHVS, CDR2 FQNEAQ. The chain couples TRBV7-8 to TRBJ1-4; D is uncertain. Sequences were derived from peripheral blood, sampled in the first trimester of pregnancy. This clonotype was obtained from a female donor in good health, enrolled as a control in a pregnancy study. The CDR3 DNA reads TGTGCCAGCAGCCCAAGGGTTGGAGGGAGCTTAGAAAAACTGTTTTTT. Translation: CASSPRVGGSLEKLFF.